The clone carrying this TCR beta chain was observed at least ten times. The time point was: healthy volunteer bleed at 2 weeks. Before extraction, the whole blood was not fractionated, and total RNA was taken from it. The sample is drawn from a study of human T cells and chemical hapten exposure. The CDR3 has 15 amino acids. CDR1 and CDR2 from the germline V gene are LGHDT and YNNKEL (reference sequence). Trimming removed 0 bases at V and 0 bases at J, with 8 bases between. MiXCR, applied by TCRdb to the RACE reads, yields one record per CDR3 protein. The sample records about 130,000 distinct CDR3 sequences, approximately 8.3% being singletons.

This chain links TRBV3-1 with TRBJ1-1; D call uncertain. The specimen sequenced was whole blood. This TCR derives from a male donor in good health. Some clones in this sample may be carry-over from other donors' samples. The CDR3 coding sequence is TGTGCCAGCAGCCAAGACGTGGCGCTGAACACTGAAGCTTTCTTT. It specifies CASSQDVALNTEAFF.